The 3 T cell receptor beta chains below come from one sample, sequenced in a study of patients and donors after allogeneic stem cell transplantation. TCRdb re-derived calls from the RT-PCR reads in MiXCR, one entry per CDR3 protein. Of approximately 200,000 distinct CDR3 sequences detected, around two fifths appear once; the ten largest clones hold 11%. Sequenced: blood, either unsorted or a sorted T cell fraction (not recorded which). These receptors were collected from a human donor who was either an allogeneic HSCT recipient or a stem cell or donor lymphocyte infusion donor (not recorded which). It is not recorded whose cells these are; they may come from a transplant donor.

DNA of the CDR3: TGTGCCAGCAGCGTGGACAGCCGGAATTCACCCCTCCACTTT. This gives the protein CASSVDSRNSPLHF. The chain links TRBV7-9 to TRBJ1-6; D perhaps matches TRBD1 (6 bases). Per the germline V gene, CDR1 is SEHNR and CDR2 is FQNEAQ (reference sequence). V was cut by 5 bases and J by 7 bases, with 12 bases left in between. The CDR3 runs to 14 residues.

This clonotype was found once. The gene calls are TRBV4-3 and TRBJ2-1, with TRBD2 matching over 7 bases. Germline CDR1 reads LGHNA; CDR2 reads YSLEER. The CDR3 sequence is 15 residues long. Trimming removed 3 bases from V and 1 base from J; junction bases left unmatched: 3. The CDR3 here is CASSQGGNSYNEQFF. CDR3 sequence (DNA): TGCGCCAGCAGCCAGGGGGGGAATTCCTACAATGAGCAGTTCTTC.

The chain has TRBV5-6 and TRBJ2-1; 9 bases fit TRBD1. The CDR3 has 14 residues. Germline CDR1 SGHDT, CDR2 YYEEEE. J gave up 1 base and V 10 bases, and 6 bases lay outside the gene matches. The CDR3 here is CAGSQGASYNEQFF. In DNA form, the CDR3 reads TGTGCCGGATCACAGGGGGCTTCCTACAATGAGCAGTTCTTC.